This T cell receptor beta chain was identified during a study of T-cell memory formation after mild COVID-19. TCRdb independently ran MiXCR on the 5' RACE reads; one entry per CDR3 protein. The sample has roughly 600,000 distinct CDR3 sequences; more than 15% are singletons. This clonotype has more than one count but fewer than ten. Germline loops: CDR1 MNHEY, CDR2 SMNVEV (reference sequence). This CDR3 spans 13 amino acids. Deletions cut 10 bases from V and 6 bases from J, with 19 bases between. This rearrangement joins TRBV27 to TRBJ2-7, with a tentative D call TRBD1 (6 bases). This sequence was found in an adult woman who had mild COVID-19 (a few samples of this study predate the infection). Cell type and time point are not known. Sequenced input: PBMCs or a T cell subset sorted from them (not recorded which). The DNA for the CDR3 is TGTGCCAACAAGCAGGGGATGCTTCGCGAGCAGTACTTC. It codes for CANKQGMLREQYF.